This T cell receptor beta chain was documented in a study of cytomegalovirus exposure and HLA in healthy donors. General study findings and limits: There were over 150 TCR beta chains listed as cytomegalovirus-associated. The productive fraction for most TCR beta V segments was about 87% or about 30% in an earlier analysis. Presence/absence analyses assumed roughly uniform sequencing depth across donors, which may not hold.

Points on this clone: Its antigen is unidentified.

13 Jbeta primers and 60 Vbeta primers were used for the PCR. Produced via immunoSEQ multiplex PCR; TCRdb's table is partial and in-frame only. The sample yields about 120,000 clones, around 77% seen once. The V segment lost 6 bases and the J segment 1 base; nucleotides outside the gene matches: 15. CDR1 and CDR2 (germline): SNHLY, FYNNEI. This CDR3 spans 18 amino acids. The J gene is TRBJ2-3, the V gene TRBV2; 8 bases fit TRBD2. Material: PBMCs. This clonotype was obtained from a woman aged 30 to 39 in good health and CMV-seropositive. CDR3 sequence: CASRISGGGRSGTDTQYF. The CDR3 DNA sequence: TGTGCCAGCAGGATAAGCGGGGGAGGAAGGTCGGGCACAGATACGCAGTATTTT.